Following are 24 T cell receptor beta chains from one sample sequenced in a study of blood T cell repertoires in COVID-19. This table comes from immunoSEQ multiplex PCR, and its TCRdb copy is limited to in-frame clones, with some not included. Among 250,000 or so clones, approximately 88% were seen once, and the ten largest hold 2.5% to 3.5%. Sequenced input: PBMCs or T cells enriched from blood (not recorded which). These receptors all come from a woman in her thirties or forties who had been exposed to COVID-19.

In the case of this clone: The sample has other DNA sequences that encode this CDR3 too. The V gene is TRBV4-3, the J gene TRBJ1-3, with 9 bases that match TRBD1. The germline CDR1 and CDR2 sequences are LGHNA and YSLEER. This CDR3 spans 15 amino acids. V was pared by 4 bases and J by 0 bases, with 1 base of the junction left unmatched. The CDR3 DNA sequence: TGCGCCAGCAGCCCGGACAGGGGCTCTGGAAACACCATATATTTT. Translating gives CASSPDRGSGNTIYF.

The chain couples TRBV28 to TRBJ1-4, with D possibly TRBD1 on 6 matching bases. Germline V lookup: CDR1 MDHEN, CDR2 SYDVKM. The CDR3 length is 11 residues. Trimming left V 5 bases short and J 15 bases short, with 13 bases between. CDR3 amino acids: CASSLRTDLFF. The CDR3 bases are TGTGCCAGCAGTCTACGGACAGATTTGTTTTTT.

The rearrangement links TRBV19 to TRBJ2-3; the match to TRBD2 covers 9 bases. The CDR3 sequence is 15 residues long. V lost 9 bases, J lost 0 bases, and 7 bases stayed unmatched. In germline, CDR1 is LNHDA, CDR2 SQIVND (reference sequence). Here the CDR3 DNA reads TGTGCCAGCGCCCCACTAGCGGGTAGCACAGATACGCAGTATTTT. Translation: CASAPLAGSTDTQYF.

The V call is TRBV18, the J call TRBJ1-4, with 8 bases matching TRBD1. Germline V gene data show CDR1 as KGHSH and CDR2 as LQKENI. The V segment lost 6 bases and the J segment 4 bases; nucleotides outside the gene matches: 7. CDR3 size: 15 residues. CDR3 bases: TGTGCCAGCTCCCGCGGGACAGGTGATAATGAAAAACTGTTTTTT. Translation gives CASSRGTGDNEKLFF.

This clone was picked up one time. The chain employs TRBV6-1 and TRBJ2-1; 10 positions agree with TRBD2. V lost 7 bases to trimming and J lost 5 bases; unmatched junction nucleotides: 5. CDR1 is MNHNS, CDR2 SASEGT, per germline. The CDR3 spans 14 residues. The CDR3 loop reads CASIPSGGDNEQFF. For the CDR3, the DNA is TGTGCCAGCATACCTAGCGGGGGAGACAATGAGCAGTTCTTC.

The V call is TRBV27, the J call TRBJ2-1, with D maybe TRBD1 (6 bases). This CDR3 has 15 residues. Trimming took off 1 base at V and 9 bases at J, with 16 bases between the two ends. Germline V gene lookup returns CDR1 MNHEY and CDR2 SMNVEV (reference sequence). This chain's CDR3 is CASSLYLSRGGEQFF. As DNA, the CDR3 is TGTGCCAGCAGTTTATACCTCTCCAGGGGCGGTGAGCAGTTCTTC.

This clone was found once. The chain couples TRBV11-2 to TRBJ1-4; 7 bases match TRBD1. The junction had 5 bases not matched to a gene; V was cut back by 1 base and J by 3 bases. The CDR3 covers 16 residues. The germline V gene has CDR1 SGHAT and CDR2 FQNNGV. CDR3 nucleotide sequence: TGTGCCAGCAGCTTAGTCAGGGGGACTCCTAATGAAAAACTGTTTTTT. The encoded protein is CASSLVRGTPNEKLFF.

The V gene is TRBV30, the J gene TRBJ2-1; 9 bases agree with TRBD2. Losses at the gene ends were 5 bases for V and 3 bases for J; bases not matched to a gene: 2. This CDR3 is 13 amino acids long. In germline, CDR1 is GTSNPN, CDR2 SVGIG (reference sequence). Written as DNA, the CDR3 is TGTGCCTGGTCTAGCGGGATCTACAATGAGCAGTTCTTC. Amino acids: CAWSSGIYNEQFF. Variable domain in full (rest from reference TRBV30 and TRBJ2-1): SQTIHQWPATLVQPVGSPLSLECTVEGTSNPNLYWYRQAAGRGLQLLFYSVGIGQISSEVPQNLSASRPQDRQFILSSKKLLLSDSGFYLCAWSSGIYNEQFFGPGTRLTVL.

The V and J genes are TRBV4-1 and TRBJ2-7, with D possibly TRBD2 on 6 matching bases. With 0 bases removed from V and 2 bases from J, the gap between germline ends came to 14 bases. The germline V gene encodes CDR1 MGHRA and CDR2 YSYEKL. This CDR3 has 16 amino acids. CDR3 bases: TGCGCCAGCAGCCAAGATCGGGGGATGGGGACCTACGAGCAGTACTTC. It is translated as CASSQDRGMGTYEQYF.

The sample holds one count of this clone. J is TRBJ1-6 and V is TRBV11-2, with 10 bases identical to TRBD1. V gave up 3 bases and J gave up 8 bases; unmatched junction bases: 4. Germline CDR1 is SGHAT and CDR2 is FQNNGV. The CDR3 loop spans 15 amino acids. The CDR3 nucleotides are TGTGCCAGCAGCTTTGTTGGGACAGGGGATTCACCCCTCCACTTT. Translated, it gives CASSFVGTGDSPLHF. Variable domain in full (rest from reference TRBV11-2 and TRBJ1-6): EAGVAQSPRYKIIEKRQSVAFWCNPISGHATLYWYQQILGQGPKLLIQFQNNGVVDDSQLPKDRFSAERLKGVDSTLKIQPAKLEDSAVYLCASSFVGTGDSPLHFGNGTRLTVT.

The chain carries TRBV21-1 and TRBJ2-7; the listed D gene, TRBD2, was not tested against the DNA. TRBV21-1 is tagged as a pseudogene. CDR3 size: 15 residues. In DNA, the CDR3 is TGTGCCAGCAGCCCCATCGGACTAGCGGCCTACGAGCAGTACGTC. It codes for CASSPIGLAAYEQYV.

The chain links TRBV11-3 to TRBJ2-3, with D maybe TRBD2 (5 bases). The CDR3 extends over 12 amino acids. The V gene lost 1 base and the J gene lost 10 bases, with 9 bases spanning the gap. Per the germline V gene, CDR1 is SGHNT and CDR2 is YENEEA. The CDR3 protein is CASSLGAGAQYF. The CDR3 coding sequence is TGTGCCAGCAGCTTAGGGGCCGGGGCGCAGTATTTT.

As concerns this clone: At the DNA level, this CDR3 is encoded by other sequences in the same sample as well. The chain joins TRBV28 to TRBJ1-5; the D is unclear. The germline V and J ends were trimmed by 3 bases and 4 bases, with 4 bases remaining between them. Germline V gene data show CDR1 as MDHEN and CDR2 as SYDVKM. This CDR3 is 12 amino acids long. The CDR3 DNA reads TGTGCCAGCAGTTTCCCGAATCAGCCCCAGCATTTT. It yields the protein CASSFPNQPQHF.

V gene TRBV2 combines with J gene TRBJ2-1; 9 positions agree with TRBD1. CDR1 is SNHLY and CDR2 is FYNNEI in the germline V gene. Germline trimming cut 7 bases from V and 5 bases from J; bases unmatched to any gene: 6. The CDR3 consists of 14 residues. The DNA of the CDR3 is TGTGCCAGCATTAGGACAGGGGTCGACAATGAGCAGTTCTTC. It translates to CASIRTGVDNEQFF.

CDR3 DNA: TGTGCCAGCAGTACCCTCGACAGGGGGCCCTTGAACACTGAAGCTTTCTTT. This sequence encodes CASSTLDRGPLNTEAFF. This chain connects TRBV28 to TRBJ1-1; TRBD1 aligns across 10 bases. J gave up 0 bases and V 5 bases, and 9 bases lay outside the gene matches. Germline V lookup: CDR1 MDHEN, CDR2 SYDVKM. The CDR3 consists of 17 residues.

The chain is built from TRBV18 and TRBJ2-4, with a possible D match to TRBD2 (6 bases). From germline, CDR1 is KGHSH and CDR2 LQKENI. V was trimmed by 1 base and J by 0 bases, leaving 10 bases between them. This CDR3 spans 16 amino acids. The CDR3 sequence is CASSPLSGLAKNIQYF. The CDR3 DNA reads as TGTGCCAGCTCACCACTTAGCGGTCTAGCCAAAAACATTCAGTACTTC. The complete variable domain, with remaining parts taken from reference TRBV18 and TRBJ2-4, reads NAGVMQNPRHLVRRRGQEARLRCSPMKGHSHVYWYRQLPEEGLKFMVYLQKENIIDESGMPKERFSAEFPKEGPSILRIQQVVRGDSAAYFCASSPLSGLAKNIQYFGAGTRLSVL.

The chain recombines TRBV5-5 with TRBJ2-1, with TRBD2 as a possible D gene (6 bases). The CDR3 runs 13 residues. Trimming removed 0 bases at V and 7 bases at J, with 8 bases between. Germline V gives CDR1 SGHKS, CDR2 YYEKEE (reference sequence). The CDR3 sequence is CASSLVGGNEQFF. CDR3 nucleotides: TGTGCCAGCAGCTTGGTGGGGGGTAATGAGCAGTTCTTC.

The gene calls are TRBV6-5 and TRBJ2-7; a weak D match, TRBD1 (5 bases). The CDR3 consists of 15 residues. Trimming took off 0 bases at V and 2 bases at J, with 11 bases between the two ends. Germline V gene data show CDR1 as MNHEY and CDR2 as SVGAGI. CDR3 residues: CASSYSAGIPYEQYF. The CDR3 nucleotides are TGTGCCAGCAGTTACTCGGCAGGGATTCCCTACGAGCAGTACTTC.

The J gene is TRBJ1-6, the V gene TRBV30; 7 nucleotides line up with TRBD1. CDR1 and CDR2 from the germline V gene are GTSNPN and SVGIG (reference sequence). The CDR3 length is 15 residues. J was trimmed by 13 bases and V by 2 bases; bases with no gene match: 14. This chain's CDR3 is CAWSQPSHRGGPLHF. In nucleotides, the CDR3 is TGTGCCTGGAGTCAGCCCTCCCACAGGGGAGGCCCCCTCCACTTT.

The rearrangement uses TRBV2 and TRBJ1-2; D is possibly TRBD1 (6 bases). Germline loops: CDR1 SNHLY, CDR2 FYNNEI. This CDR3 spans 12 amino acids. V was clipped by 6 bases and J by 7 bases, with 12 bases between them. The CDR3 nucleotides are TGTGCCAGCAGCGAGGACAGCTCTGGCTACACCTTC. Translated, it gives CASSEDSSGYTF.

This clone was observed a handful of times. V gene TRBV10-3 combines with J gene TRBJ1-1; D is perhaps TRBD1 (5 bases). Trimming pared 7 bases from V and 1 base from J, leaving 13 bases between. Germline V CDR1 and CDR2: ENHRY, SYGVKD. The CDR3 loop spans 14 amino acids. The CDR3 sequence is CAITPGGGNTEAFF. The CDR3, as DNA: TGTGCCATCACCCCTGGGGGGGGGAACACTGAAGCTTTCTTT.

V gene TRBV7-2 combines with J gene TRBJ1-4, with D perhaps matching TRBD1 (6 bases). V was pared by 5 bases and J by 6 bases, with 13 bases between. This CDR3 has 14 amino acids. Germline assignment: CDR1 SGHTA and CDR2 FQGNSA. The CDR3 loop reads CASSRGGADEKLFF. CDR3 DNA sequence: TGTGCCAGCAGCCGTGGGGGCGCCGATGAAAAACTGTTTTTT.

The chain employs TRBV5-1 and TRBJ1-1; possibly TRBD1 for D (6 bases). Per the germline V gene, CDR1 is SGHRS and CDR2 is YFSETQ. This CDR3 region has 17 residues. V gave up 2 bases and J gave up 0 bases, with 17 bases separating them. CDR3 sequence reads: CASSFESTGNLNTEAFF. The CDR3 DNA sequence: TGCGCCAGCAGCTTCGAATCTACAGGGAACTTGAACACTGAAGCTTTCTTT.

The chain has TRBV4-3 and TRBJ2-4, with D possibly TRBD2 on 5 matching bases. This CDR3 is built from 14 residues. Germline V gives CDR1 LGHNA, CDR2 YSLEER. V lost 2 bases to trimming and J lost 11 bases, with 16 bases between them. CDR3 nucleotide sequence: TGCGCCAGCAGCCAATTCAAAAGCGGCTTAGTTCAGTACTTC. It yields the protein CASSQFKSGLVQYF.